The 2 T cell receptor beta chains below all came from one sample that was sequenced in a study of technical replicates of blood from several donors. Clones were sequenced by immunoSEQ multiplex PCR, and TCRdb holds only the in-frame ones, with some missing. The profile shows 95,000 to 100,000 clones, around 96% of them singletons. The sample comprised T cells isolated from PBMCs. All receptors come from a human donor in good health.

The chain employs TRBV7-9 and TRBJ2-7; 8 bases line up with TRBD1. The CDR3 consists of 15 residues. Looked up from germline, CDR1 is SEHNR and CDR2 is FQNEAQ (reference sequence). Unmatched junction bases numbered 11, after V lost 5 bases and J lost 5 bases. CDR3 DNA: TGTGCCAGCAGCAGATGGACAGGGCAGGCTAACGAGCAGTACTTC. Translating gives CASSRWTGQANEQYF.

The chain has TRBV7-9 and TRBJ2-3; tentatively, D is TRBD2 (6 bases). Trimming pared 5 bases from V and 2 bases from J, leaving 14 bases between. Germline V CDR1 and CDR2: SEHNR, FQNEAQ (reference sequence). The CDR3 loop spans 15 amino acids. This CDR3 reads CASSPKGLITDTQYF. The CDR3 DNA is TGTGCCAGCAGCCCCAAGGGACTTATCACAGATACGCAGTATTTT.